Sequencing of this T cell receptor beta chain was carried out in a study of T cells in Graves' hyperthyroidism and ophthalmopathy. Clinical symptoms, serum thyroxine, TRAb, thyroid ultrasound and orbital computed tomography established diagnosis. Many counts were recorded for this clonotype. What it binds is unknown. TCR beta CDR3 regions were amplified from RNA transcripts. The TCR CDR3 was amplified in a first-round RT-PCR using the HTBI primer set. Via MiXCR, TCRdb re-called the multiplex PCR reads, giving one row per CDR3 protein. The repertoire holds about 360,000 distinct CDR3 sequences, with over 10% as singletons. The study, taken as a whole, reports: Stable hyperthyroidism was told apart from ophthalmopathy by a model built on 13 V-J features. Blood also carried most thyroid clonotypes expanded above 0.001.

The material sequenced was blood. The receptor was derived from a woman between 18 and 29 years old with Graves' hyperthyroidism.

The CDR3, as DNA: TGTGCCAGCAGTTACGGTAGTGCCGGGGAGCTGTTTTTT. Residues: CASSYGSAGELFF. The chain uses TRBV6-5 and TRBJ2-2; D not certain. V was clipped by 2 bases and J by 6 bases, with 7 bases between them. Germline V gene data show CDR1 as MNHEY and CDR2 as SVGAGI. The CDR3 has 13 amino acids.